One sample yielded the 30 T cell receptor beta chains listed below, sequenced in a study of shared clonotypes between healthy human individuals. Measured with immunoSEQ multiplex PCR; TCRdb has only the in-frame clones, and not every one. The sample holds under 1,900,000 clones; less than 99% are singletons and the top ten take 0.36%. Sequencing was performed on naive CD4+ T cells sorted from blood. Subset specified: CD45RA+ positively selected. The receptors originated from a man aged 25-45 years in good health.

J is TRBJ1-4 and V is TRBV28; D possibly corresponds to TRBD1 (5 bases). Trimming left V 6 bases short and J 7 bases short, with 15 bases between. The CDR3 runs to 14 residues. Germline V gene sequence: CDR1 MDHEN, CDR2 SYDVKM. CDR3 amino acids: CASSVGGTGEKLFF. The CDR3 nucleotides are TGTGCCAGCAGCGTCGGGGGGACCGGTGAAAAACTGTTTTTT. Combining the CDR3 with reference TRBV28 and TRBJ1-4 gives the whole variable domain DVKVTQSSRYLVKRTGEKVFLECVQDMDHENMFWYRQDPGLGLRLIYFSYDVKMKEKGDIPEGYSVSREKKERFSLILESASTNQTSMYLCASSVGGTGEKLFFGSGTQLSVL.

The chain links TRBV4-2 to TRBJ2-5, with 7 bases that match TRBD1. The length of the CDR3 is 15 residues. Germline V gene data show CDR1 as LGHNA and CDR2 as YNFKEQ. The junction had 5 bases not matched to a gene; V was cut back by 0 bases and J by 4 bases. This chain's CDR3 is CASSQDRGRLETQYF. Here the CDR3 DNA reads TGTGCCAGCAGCCAAGATAGGGGGCGGTTAGAGACCCAGTACTTC.

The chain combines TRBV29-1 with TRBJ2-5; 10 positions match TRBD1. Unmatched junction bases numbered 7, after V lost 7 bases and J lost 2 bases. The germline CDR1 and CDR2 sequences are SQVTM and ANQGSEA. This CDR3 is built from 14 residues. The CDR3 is CSARDRGFQETQYF. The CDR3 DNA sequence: TGCAGCGCAAGGGACAGGGGTTTTCAAGAGACCCAGTACTTC.

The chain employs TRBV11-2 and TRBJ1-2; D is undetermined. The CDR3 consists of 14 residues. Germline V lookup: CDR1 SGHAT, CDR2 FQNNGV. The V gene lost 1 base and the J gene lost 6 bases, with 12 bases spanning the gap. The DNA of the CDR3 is TGTGCCAGCAGCTTAGGGGGTAGGAGGGATGGCTACACCTTC. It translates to CASSLGGRRDGYTF. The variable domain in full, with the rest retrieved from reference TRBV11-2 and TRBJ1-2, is EAGVAQSPRYKIIEKRQSVAFWCNPISGHATLYWYQQILGQGPKLLIQFQNNGVVDDSQLPKDRFSAERLKGVDSTLKIQPAKLEDSAVYLCASSLGGRRDGYTFGSGTRLTVV.

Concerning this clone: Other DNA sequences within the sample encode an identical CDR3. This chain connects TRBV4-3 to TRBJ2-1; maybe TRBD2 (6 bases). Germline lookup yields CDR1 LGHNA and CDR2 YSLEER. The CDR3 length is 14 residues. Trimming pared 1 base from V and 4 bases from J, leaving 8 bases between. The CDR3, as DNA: TGCGCCAGCAGCCAAGTCGGAGGGTACAATGAGCAGTTCTTC. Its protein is CASSQVGGYNEQFF.

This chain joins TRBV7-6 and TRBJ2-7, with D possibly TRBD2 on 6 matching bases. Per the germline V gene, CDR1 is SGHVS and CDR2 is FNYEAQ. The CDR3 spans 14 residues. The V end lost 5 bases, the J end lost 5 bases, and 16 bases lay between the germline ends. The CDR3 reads CASSQLAVADEQYF. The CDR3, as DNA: TGTGCCAGCAGCCAACTAGCCGTGGCCGACGAGCAGTACTTC.

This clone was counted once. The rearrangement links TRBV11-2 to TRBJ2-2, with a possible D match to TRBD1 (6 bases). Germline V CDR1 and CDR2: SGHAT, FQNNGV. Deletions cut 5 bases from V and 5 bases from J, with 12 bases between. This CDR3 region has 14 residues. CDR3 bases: TGTGCCAGCAGCCGTTACAGGGATACCGGGGAGCTGTTTTTT. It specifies CASSRYRDTGELFF.

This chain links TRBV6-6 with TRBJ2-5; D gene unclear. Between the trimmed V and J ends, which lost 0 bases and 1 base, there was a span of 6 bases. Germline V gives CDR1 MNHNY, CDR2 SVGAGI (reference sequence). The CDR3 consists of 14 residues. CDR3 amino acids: CASSYSTRQETQYF. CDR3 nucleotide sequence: TGTGCCAGCAGTTACTCGACGCGCCAAGAGACCCAGTACTTC.

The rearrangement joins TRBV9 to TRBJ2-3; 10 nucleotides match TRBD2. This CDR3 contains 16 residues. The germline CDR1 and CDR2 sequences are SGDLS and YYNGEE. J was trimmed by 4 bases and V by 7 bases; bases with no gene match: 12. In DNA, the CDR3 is TGTGCCAGCGCCGTTGGGCTAGCGGGAGTGGCAGATACGCAGTATTTT. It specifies CASAVGLAGVADTQYF.

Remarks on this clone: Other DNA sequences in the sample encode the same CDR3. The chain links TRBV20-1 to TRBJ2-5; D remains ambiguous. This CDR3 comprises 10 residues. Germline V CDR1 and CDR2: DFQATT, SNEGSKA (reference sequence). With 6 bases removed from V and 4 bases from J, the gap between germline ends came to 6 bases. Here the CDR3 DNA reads TGCAGTGCGTTCACAGAGACCCAGTACTTC. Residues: CSAFTETQYF.

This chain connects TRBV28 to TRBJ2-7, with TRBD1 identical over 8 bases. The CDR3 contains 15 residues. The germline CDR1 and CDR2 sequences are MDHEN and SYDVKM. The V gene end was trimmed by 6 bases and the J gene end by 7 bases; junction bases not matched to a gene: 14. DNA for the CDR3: TGTGCCAGCAGGCCGCAGGACAGGGTATTCAGGGAGCAGTACTTC. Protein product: CASRPQDRVFREQYF.

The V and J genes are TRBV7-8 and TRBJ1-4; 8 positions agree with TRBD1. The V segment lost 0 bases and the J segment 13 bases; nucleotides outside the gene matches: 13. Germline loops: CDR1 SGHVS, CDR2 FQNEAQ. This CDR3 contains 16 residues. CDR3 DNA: TGTGCCAGCAGCTTAGCGCAGGACAGGGCGGTCGGTGGACTGTTTTTT. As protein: CASSLAQDRAVGGLFF. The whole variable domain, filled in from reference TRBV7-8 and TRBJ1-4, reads GAGVSQSPRYKVAKRGQDVALRCDPISGHVSLFWYQQALGQGPEFLTYFQNEAQLDKSGLPSDRFFAERPEGSVSTLKIQRTQQEDSAVYLCASSLAQDRAVGGLFFGSGTQLSVL.

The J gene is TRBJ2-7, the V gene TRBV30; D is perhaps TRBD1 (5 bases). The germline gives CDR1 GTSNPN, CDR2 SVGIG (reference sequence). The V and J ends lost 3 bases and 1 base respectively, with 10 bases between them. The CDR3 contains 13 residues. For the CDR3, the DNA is TGTGCCTGGAGCAGGGATTTATCCTACGAGCAGTACTTC. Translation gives CAWSRDLSYEQYF.

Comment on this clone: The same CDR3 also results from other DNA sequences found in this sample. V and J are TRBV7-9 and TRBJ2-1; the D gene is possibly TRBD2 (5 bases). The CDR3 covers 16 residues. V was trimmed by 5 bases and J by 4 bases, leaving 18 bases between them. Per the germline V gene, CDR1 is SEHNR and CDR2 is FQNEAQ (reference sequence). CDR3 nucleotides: TGTGCCAGCAGCCTCCTTGGGAGCGGCAATTACAATGAGCAGTTCTTC. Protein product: CASSLLGSGNYNEQFF.

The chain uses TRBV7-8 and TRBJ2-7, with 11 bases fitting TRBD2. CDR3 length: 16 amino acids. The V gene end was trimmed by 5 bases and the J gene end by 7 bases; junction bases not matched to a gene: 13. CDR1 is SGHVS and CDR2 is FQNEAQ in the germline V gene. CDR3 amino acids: CASSAPKVGLAVEQYF. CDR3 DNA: TGTGCCAGCAGCGCACCAAAGGTGGGACTAGCGGTGGAGCAGTACTTC.

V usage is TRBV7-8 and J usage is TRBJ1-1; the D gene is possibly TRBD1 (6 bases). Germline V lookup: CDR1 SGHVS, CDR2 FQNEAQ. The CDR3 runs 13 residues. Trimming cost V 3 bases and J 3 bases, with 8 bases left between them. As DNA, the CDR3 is TGTGCCAGCAGCTTTACAGGGTACACTGAAGCTTTCTTT. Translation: CASSFTGYTEAFF.

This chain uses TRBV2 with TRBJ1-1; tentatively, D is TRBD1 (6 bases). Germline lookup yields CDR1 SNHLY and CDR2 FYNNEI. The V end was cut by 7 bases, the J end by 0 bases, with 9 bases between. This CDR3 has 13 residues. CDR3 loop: CASTQGLNTEAFF. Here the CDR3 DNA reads TGTGCCAGCACCCAGGGGCTGAACACTGAAGCTTTCTTT.

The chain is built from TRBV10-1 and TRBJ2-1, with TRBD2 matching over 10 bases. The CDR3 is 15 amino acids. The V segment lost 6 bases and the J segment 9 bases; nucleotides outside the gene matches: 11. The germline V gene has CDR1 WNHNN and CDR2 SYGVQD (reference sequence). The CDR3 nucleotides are TGCGCCAGCAGCGGGGGGAGCGGGAGGGCAGGTGAGCAGTTCTTC. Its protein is CASSGGSGRAGEQFF.

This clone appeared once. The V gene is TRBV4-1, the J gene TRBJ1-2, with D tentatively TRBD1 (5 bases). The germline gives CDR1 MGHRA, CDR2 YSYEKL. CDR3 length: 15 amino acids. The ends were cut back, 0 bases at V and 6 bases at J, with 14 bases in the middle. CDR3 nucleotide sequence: TGCGCCAGCAGCCAAGACGTGGGACGGAAGAATGGCTACACCTTC. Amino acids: CASSQDVGRKNGYTF.

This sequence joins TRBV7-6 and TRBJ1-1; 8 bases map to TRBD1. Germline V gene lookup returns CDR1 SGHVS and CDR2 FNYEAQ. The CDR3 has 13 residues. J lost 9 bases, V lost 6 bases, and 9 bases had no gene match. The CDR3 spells CASRPDRGGQAFF. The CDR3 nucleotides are TGTGCCAGCAGGCCCGACAGGGGCGGGCAAGCTTTCTTT.

The CDR3 spells CSGGTDTRTGELFF. The DNA of the CDR3 is TGCAGCGGAGGGACTGACACTCGGACCGGGGAGCTGTTTTTT. V gene TRBV29-1 combines with J gene TRBJ2-2; perhaps TRBD2 as D (6 bases). The V end lost 7 bases, the J end lost 5 bases, and 17 bases lay between the germline ends. Germline V CDR1 and CDR2: SQVTM, ANQGSEA. This CDR3 spans 14 amino acids.

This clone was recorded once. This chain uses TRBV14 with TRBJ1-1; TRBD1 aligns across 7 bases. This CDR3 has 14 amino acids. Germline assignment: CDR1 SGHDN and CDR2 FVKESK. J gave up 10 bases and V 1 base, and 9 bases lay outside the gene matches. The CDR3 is CASSQVGTVGGAFF. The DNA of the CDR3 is TGTGCCAGCAGCCAAGTAGGGACAGTTGGAGGAGCTTTCTTT. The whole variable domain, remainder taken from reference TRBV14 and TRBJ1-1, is EAGVTQFPSHSVIEKGQTVTLRCDPISGHDNLYWYRRVMGKEIKFLLHFVKESKQDESGMPNNRFLAERTGGTYSTLKVQPAELEDSGVYFCASSQVGTVGGAFFGQGTRLTVV.

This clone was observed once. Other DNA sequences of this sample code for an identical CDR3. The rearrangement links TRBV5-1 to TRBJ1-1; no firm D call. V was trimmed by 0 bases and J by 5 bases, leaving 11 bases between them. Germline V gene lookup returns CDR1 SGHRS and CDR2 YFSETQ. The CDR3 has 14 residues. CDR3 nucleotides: TGCGCCAGCAGCTTGGGCGGGGATGGGACTGAAGCTTTCTTT. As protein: CASSLGGDGTEAFF. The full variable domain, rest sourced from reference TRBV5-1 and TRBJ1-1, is KAGVTQTPRYLIKTRGQQVTLSCSPISGHRSVSWYQQTPGQGLQFLFEYFSETQRNKGNFPGRFSGRQFSNSRSEMNVSTLELGDSALYLCASSLGGDGTEAFFGQGTRLTVV.

CDR3 region: CASSLAEHNLNTEAFF. The CDR3 DNA is TGCGCCAGCAGCTTGGCCGAACACAATTTGAACACTGAAGCTTTCTTT. The V gene is TRBV5-1, the J gene TRBJ1-1; the D is unclear. The CDR3 loop spans 16 amino acids. V dropped 0 bases and J dropped 0 bases, with 12 bases sitting between them. Germline V gene lookup returns CDR1 SGHRS and CDR2 YFSETQ.

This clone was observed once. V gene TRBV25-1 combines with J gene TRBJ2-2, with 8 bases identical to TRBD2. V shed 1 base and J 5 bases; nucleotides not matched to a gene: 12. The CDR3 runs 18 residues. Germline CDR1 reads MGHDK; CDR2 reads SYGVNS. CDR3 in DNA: TGTGCCAGCAGTGAATTTGCTAGCGGGTGGTCCGGTACCGGGGAGCTGTTTTTT. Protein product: CASSEFASGWSGTGELFF.

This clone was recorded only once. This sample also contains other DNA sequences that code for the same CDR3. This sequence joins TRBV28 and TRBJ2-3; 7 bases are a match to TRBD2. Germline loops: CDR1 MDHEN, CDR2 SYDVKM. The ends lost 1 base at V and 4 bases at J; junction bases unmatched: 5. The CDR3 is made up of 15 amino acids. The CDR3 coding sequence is TGTGCCAGCAGTTTATTAGCGGGTGGTGCAGATACGCAGTATTTT. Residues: CASSLLAGGADTQYF.

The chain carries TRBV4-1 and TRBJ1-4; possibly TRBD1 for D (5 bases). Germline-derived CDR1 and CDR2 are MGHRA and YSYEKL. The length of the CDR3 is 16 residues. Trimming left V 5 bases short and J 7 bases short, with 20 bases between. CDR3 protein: CASSNPGTPFSEKLFF. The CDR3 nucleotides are TGCGCCAGCAGCAACCCAGGGACTCCCTTTTCTGAAAAACTGTTTTTT.

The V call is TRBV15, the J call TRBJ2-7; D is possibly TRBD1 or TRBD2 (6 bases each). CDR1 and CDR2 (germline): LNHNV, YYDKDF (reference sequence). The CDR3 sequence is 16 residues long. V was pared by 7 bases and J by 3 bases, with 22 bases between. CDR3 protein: CATTPMPGGTIYEQYF. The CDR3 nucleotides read TGTGCCACCACTCCCATGCCCGGAGGGACAATCTACGAGCAGTACTTC.

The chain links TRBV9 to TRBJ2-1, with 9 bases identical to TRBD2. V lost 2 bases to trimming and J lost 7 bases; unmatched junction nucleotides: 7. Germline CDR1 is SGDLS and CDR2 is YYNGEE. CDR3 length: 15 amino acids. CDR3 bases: TGTGCCAGCAGCGTTAGTAGCGGGAGTGGAAATGAGCAGTTCTTC. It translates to CASSVSSGSGNEQFF. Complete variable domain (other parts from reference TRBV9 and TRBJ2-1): DSGVTQTPKHLITATGQRVTLRCSPRSGDLSVYWYQQSLDQGLQFLIQYYNGEERAKGNILERFSAQQFPDLHSELNLSSLELGDSALYFCASSVSSGSGNEQFFGPGTRLTVL.

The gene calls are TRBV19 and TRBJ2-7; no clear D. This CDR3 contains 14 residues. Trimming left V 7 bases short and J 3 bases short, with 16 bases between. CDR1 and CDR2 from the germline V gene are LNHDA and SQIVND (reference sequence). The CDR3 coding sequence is TGTGCCAGTAAGAAGGCCTATGGTAACTACGAGCAGTACTTC. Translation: CASKKAYGNYEQYF.